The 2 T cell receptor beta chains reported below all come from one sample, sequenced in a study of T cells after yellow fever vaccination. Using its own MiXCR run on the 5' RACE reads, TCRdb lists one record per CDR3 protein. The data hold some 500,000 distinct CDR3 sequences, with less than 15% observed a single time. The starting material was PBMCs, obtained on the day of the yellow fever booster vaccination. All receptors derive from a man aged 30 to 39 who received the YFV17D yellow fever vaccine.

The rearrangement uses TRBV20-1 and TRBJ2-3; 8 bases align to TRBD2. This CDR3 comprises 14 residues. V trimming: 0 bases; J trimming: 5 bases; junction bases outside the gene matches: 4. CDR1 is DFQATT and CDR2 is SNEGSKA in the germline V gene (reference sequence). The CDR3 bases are TGCAGTGCTAGAGACGGGAGGGCCATAGATACGCAGTATTTT. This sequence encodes CSARDGRAIDTQYF.

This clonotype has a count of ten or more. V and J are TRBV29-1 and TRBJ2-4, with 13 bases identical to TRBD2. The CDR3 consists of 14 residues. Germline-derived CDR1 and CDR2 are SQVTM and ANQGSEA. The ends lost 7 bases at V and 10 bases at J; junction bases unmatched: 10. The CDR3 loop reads CSATLAGGRGIQYF. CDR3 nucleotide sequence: TGCAGCGCTACACTAGCGGGAGGGAGAGGGATTCAGTACTTC.